Listed below are T cell receptor beta chains from one sample, sequenced in a study of T cell responses to AZD1222 COVID-19 vaccine. Produced via immunoSEQ multiplex PCR; TCRdb's table is partial and in-frame only. The table records more than 150,000 clones, approximately 92% of them present only once. The material was peripheral blood, obtained on day 0 of AZD1222 vaccination. The receptor set was obtained from an adult in good health. The CDR3 runs from the conserved cysteine through the conserved F or W. The order of the fields is clone size, D gene, V gene, J gene, CDR3 DNA, CDR3 protein. The D gene is left open where the match is weak. Expanded clones get a size class; other rows say once, few or many, or leave the size out.

clone size: NA
D gene: TRBD1
V gene: TRBV24-1
J gene: TRBJ2-1
CDR3 DNA: TGTGCCACCAGTGATGGGACAGCGAGCTCCTACAATGAGCAGTTCTTC
CDR3 protein: CATSDGTASSYNEQFF

clone size: NA
D gene: NA
V gene: TRBV7-8
J gene: TRBJ1-1
CDR3 DNA: TGTGCCAGCAGCCCTGGAAGGGGGACCACTGAAGCTTTCTTT
CDR3 protein: CASSPGRGTTEAFF

clone size: NA
D gene: NA
V gene: TRBV12-3/TRBV12-4
J gene: TRBJ1-1
CDR3 DNA: TGTGCCAGCAGCCATAAAATTTGGGGTGAAGCTTTCTTT
CDR3 protein: CASSHKIWGEAFF

clone size: NA
D gene: NA
V gene: TRBV7-9
J gene: TRBJ2-3
CDR3 DNA: TGTGCCAGCACCTTCTTAAGCCCCACGGATACGCAGTATTTT
CDR3 protein: CASTFLSPTDTQYF

clone size: NA
D gene: TRBD1
V gene: TRBV5-4
J gene: TRBJ1-2
CDR3 DNA: TGTGCCAGCAGCTTGGCCCTGACAGGGTATGGCTACACCTTC
CDR3 protein: CASSLALTGYGYTF

clone size: NA
D gene: NA
V gene: TRBV7-3
J gene: TRBJ2-2
CDR3 DNA: TGTGCCAGCAGCTTAACGTTCGGGACCGCTTACACCGGGGAGCTGTTTTTT
CDR3 protein: CASSLTFGTAYTGELFF

clone size: NA
D gene: TRBD1
V gene: TRBV5-6
J gene: TRBJ1-2
CDR3 DNA: TGTGCCAGCAGCACCGGGACAGGGAACTATGGCTACACCTTC
CDR3 protein: CASSTGTGNYGYTF

clone size: NA
D gene: NA
V gene: TRBV25-1
J gene: TRBJ1-1
CDR3 DNA: TGTGCCAGCAGTGAATATATACCCGGGGCGCAAACTGAAGCTTTCTTT
CDR3 protein: CASSEYIPGAQTEAFF

clone size: NA
D gene: NA
V gene: TRBV7-2
J gene: TRBJ1-2
CDR3 DNA: TGTGCCAGCAGCCACGACAGGTCTAACTATGGCTACACCTTC
CDR3 protein: CASSHDRSNYGYTF

clone size: once
D gene: NA
V gene: TRBV6-5
J gene: TRBJ2-5
CDR3 DNA: TGTGCCAGCAGTTACTCCCGGGGGTACCAAGAGACCCAGTACTTC
CDR3 protein: CASSYSRGYQETQYF

clone size: NA
D gene: NA
V gene: TRBV3-1/TRBV3-2
J gene: TRBJ2-2
CDR3 DNA: TGTGCCAGCAGCCCTCCGGGGCCCACCGGGGAGCTGTTTTTT
CDR3 protein: CASSPPGPTGELFF

clone size: once
D gene: NA
V gene: TRBV28
J gene: TRBJ1-2
CDR3 DNA: TGTGCCAGCAATTTCCTGGGACGGGCGTTAGGCTACACCTTC
CDR3 protein: CASNFLGRALGYTF

clone size: few
D gene: TRBD1
V gene: TRBV5-1
J gene: TRBJ2-2
CDR3 DNA: TGCGCCAGCAGCCAGACAGGGGAGCGGACCGGGGAGCTGTTTTTT
CDR3 protein: CASSQTGERTGELFF

clone size: NA
D gene: TRBD1
V gene: TRBV5-6
J gene: TRBJ1-4
CDR3 DNA: TGTGCCAGCAGCTTAGGGGGCTCGCGAGAAAAACTGTTTTTT
CDR3 protein: CASSLGGSREKLFF

clone size: NA
D gene: TRBD2
V gene: TRBV7-9
J gene: TRBJ2-7
CDR3 DNA: TGTGCCAGCAGGGAGACTAGCGGCTTGGAGCAGTACTTC
CDR3 protein: CASRETSGLEQYF

clone size: NA
D gene: NA
V gene: TRBV28
J gene: TRBJ2-3
CDR3 DNA: TGTGCCAGCAGTTTGGCTCAGGCCACAGATACGCAGTATTTT
CDR3 protein: CASSLAQATDTQYF

clone size: NA
D gene: TRBD1
V gene: TRBV18
J gene: TRBJ2-2
CDR3 DNA: TGTGCCAGCTCACCGGGACAGGGGGCCGGGGAGCTGTTTTTT
CDR3 protein: CASSPGQGAGELFF

clone size: once
D gene: NA
V gene: TRBV19
J gene: TRBJ1-6
CDR3 DNA: TGTGCCAGTAGTATGTACACCGAAGGCCGTAATTCACCCCTCCACTTT
CDR3 protein: CASSMYTEGRNSPLHF

clone size: once
D gene: NA
V gene: TRBV7-3
J gene: TRBJ1-1
CDR3 DNA: TGTGCCAGCAGCACACAGGGATCTGAAGCTTTCTTT
CDR3 protein: CASSTQGSEAFF

clone size: NA
D gene: NA
V gene: TRBV10-3
J gene: TRBJ1-1
CDR3 DNA: TGTGCCATCAGTGAAGGGCAAGAGAAAGCTTTCTTT
CDR3 protein: CAISEGQEKAFF

clone size: NA
D gene: TRBD1
V gene: TRBV18
J gene: TRBJ1-5
CDR3 DNA: TGTGCCAGCTCACCGACAGGGGGTGATCAGCCCCAGCATTTT
CDR3 protein: CASSPTGGDQPQHF

clone size: NA
D gene: NA
V gene: TRBV29-1
J gene: TRBJ1-3
CDR3 DNA: TGCAGCGTAGGTGTGGGGATGACTGGAAACACCATATATTTT
CDR3 protein: CSVGVGMTGNTIYF

clone size: NA
D gene: NA
V gene: TRBV18
J gene: TRBJ1-3
CDR3 DNA: TGTGCCAGCTCACCCGCCGGAAGATCCTCTGGAAACACCATATATTTT
CDR3 protein: CASSPAGRSSGNTIYF

clone size: NA
D gene: NA
V gene: TRBV2
J gene: TRBJ1-5
CDR3 DNA: TGTGCCAGCAGCGTACAGAGTTATAGCAATCAGCCCCAGCATTTT
CDR3 protein: CASSVQSYSNQPQHF

clone size: NA
D gene: NA
V gene: TRBV13
J gene: TRBJ2-3
CDR3 DNA: TGTGCCAGCAAAGGGGGTGGCACAGATACGCAGTATTTT
CDR3 protein: CASKGGGTDTQYF

clone size: NA
D gene: NA
V gene: TRBV5-1
J gene: TRBJ1-2
CDR3 DNA: TGCGCCAGCAGCTCCATTGACAGATCGTGGTCGTATGGCTACACCTTC
CDR3 protein: CASSSIDRSWSYGYTF

clone size: NA
D gene: NA
V gene: TRBV5-1
J gene: TRBJ1-1
CDR3 DNA: TGCGCCAGCAGCGGGACGAGGATGAACACTGAAGCTTTCTTT
CDR3 protein: CASSGTRMNTEAFF

clone size: NA
D gene: NA
V gene: TRBV13
J gene: TRBJ2-1
CDR3 DNA: TGTGCCAGCAGCTTGGGGGCGTCCTACAATGAGCAGTTCTTC
CDR3 protein: CASSLGASYNEQFF

clone size: NA
D gene: NA
V gene: TRBV5-1
J gene: TRBJ2-3
CDR3 DNA: TGCGCCAGCAGCTTGGTAGGGGACTCCGCCACAGATACGCAGTATTTT
CDR3 protein: CASSLVGDSATDTQYF

clone size: NA
D gene: NA
V gene: TRBV19
J gene: TRBJ2-3
CDR3 DNA: TGTGCCAGTACCCCCGGTAGCACAGATACGCAGTATTTT
CDR3 protein: CASTPGSTDTQYF

clone size: NA
D gene: NA
V gene: TRBV12-3/TRBV12-4
J gene: TRBJ1-2
CDR3 DNA: TGTGCCAGCAGTCCACAGGGAATTCTTGGCTACACCTTC
CDR3 protein: CASSPQGILGYTF

clone size: NA
D gene: NA
V gene: TRBV6-5
J gene: TRBJ2-2
CDR3 DNA: TGTGCCAGCAGTTACTCGAAACTCGGGATGGGGGAGCTGTTTTTT
CDR3 protein: CASSYSKLGMGELFF

clone size: NA
D gene: NA
V gene: TRBV6-5
J gene: TRBJ1-1
CDR3 DNA: TGTGCCAGCAGTATAGCTCAGGGGTTAAACACTGAAGCTTTCTTT
CDR3 protein: CASSIAQGLNTEAFF

clone size: NA
D gene: NA
V gene: TRBV11-2
J gene: TRBJ1-1
CDR3 DNA: TGTGCCAGCAGCTTAGATAGGAACAGGAAGAACACTGAAGCTTTCTTT
CDR3 protein: CASSLDRNRKNTEAFF

clone size: NA
D gene: NA
V gene: TRBV9
J gene: TRBJ1-2
CDR3 DNA: TGTGCCAGCGCCCAGGACAGTAACTATGGCTACACCTTC
CDR3 protein: CASAQDSNYGYTF

clone size: NA
D gene: TRBD1
V gene: TRBV30
J gene: TRBJ1-2
CDR3 DNA: TGTGCCTGGAGTGGGGCAGGGGGCGATTTAGGCTACACCTTC
CDR3 protein: CAWSGAGGDLGYTF

clone size: once
D gene: NA
V gene: TRBV5-1
J gene: TRBJ1-2
CDR3 DNA: TGCGCCAGCAGCTTGGAGTTTTCAGGGTATGGCTACACCTTC
CDR3 protein: CASSLEFSGYGYTF

clone size: once
D gene: TRBD1
V gene: TRBV5-6
J gene: TRBJ2-4
CDR3 DNA: TGTGCCAGCGACGTTAGGGGGCGCCCCAAAAACATTCAGTACTTC
CDR3 protein: CASDVRGRPKNIQYF

clone size: NA
D gene: NA
V gene: TRBV6-1
J gene: TRBJ1-4
CDR3 DNA: TGTGCCAGCAGTGAAGCGAGGGGAGGGGTTGAAAAACTGTTTTTT
CDR3 protein: CASSEARGGVEKLFF

clone size: NA
D gene: NA
V gene: TRBV7-2
J gene: TRBJ1-1
CDR3 DNA: TGTGCCAGCAGCTTAGGACAGTTAGTGGGCTCAACTGAAGCTTTCTTT
CDR3 protein: CASSLGQLVGSTEAFF

clone size: NA
D gene: TRBD1
V gene: TRBV7-9
J gene: TRBJ1-5
CDR3 DNA: TGTGCCAGCAGCCCCAACAGGGGAACTCAGCCCCAGCATTTT
CDR3 protein: CASSPNRGTQPQHF

clone size: once
D gene: NA
V gene: TRBV18
J gene: TRBJ1-1
CDR3 DNA: TGTGCCAGCTCACCACTGGAAAACACTGAAGCTTTCTTT
CDR3 protein: CASSPLENTEAFF

clone size: NA
D gene: NA
V gene: TRBV6-5
J gene: TRBJ1-2
CDR3 DNA: TGTGCCAGCAGCGACAGACCGAAATCCTATGGCTACACCTTC
CDR3 protein: CASSDRPKSYGYTF

clone size: NA
D gene: TRBD1
V gene: TRBV19
J gene: TRBJ1-5
CDR3 DNA: TGTGCCAGTAGTATGCCGGGACAGGGAGCTTTCTATAGCAATCAGCCCCAGCATTTT
CDR3 protein: CASSMPGQGAFYSNQPQHF

clone size: NA
D gene: NA
V gene: TRBV11-3
J gene: TRBJ2-3
CDR3 DNA: TGTGCCAGCAGCTTAGATGCCAAAGATACGCAGTATTTT
CDR3 protein: CASSLDAKDTQYF

clone size: NA
D gene: NA
V gene: TRBV5-6
J gene: TRBJ1-2
CDR3 DNA: TGTGCCAGCAGAGTAAGGGAGGTAGGGGGCTACACCTTC
CDR3 protein: CASRVREVGGYTF

clone size: once
D gene: NA
V gene: TRBV7-9
J gene: TRBJ1-5
CDR3 DNA: TGTGCCAGCAGTTTGGGGAGGGGCAATCAGCCCCAGCATTTT
CDR3 protein: CASSLGRGNQPQHF

clone size: NA
D gene: NA
V gene: TRBV7-9
J gene: TRBJ1-2
CDR3 DNA: TGTGCCAGCAGCCCTAGGACGGACCTCTATGGCTACACCTTC
CDR3 protein: CASSPRTDLYGYTF